The entry that follows covers one T cell receptor beta chain sequence. The data originate from a study of blood T cell repertoires in COVID-19. Overall study: Sources were T cells, B-cell-depleted T cells, or PBMCs; the material itself was cDNA or gDNA.

Per the original data handling: How many nucleated cells were present was estimated from reference gene primer amplification. Assay used: immunoSEQ multiplex PCR; TCRdb lists only in-frame clones, some missing. V and J calls and clone size follow that table, whereas D and trimming were derived from the DNA. This table holds 150,000 to 200,000 clones, about 90% found once. CDR3 length: 14 residues. V shed 4 bases and J shed 3 bases, with 10 bases lying between them. CDR1 LGHNA and CDR2 YNFKEQ come from the germline V gene. The sample was PBMCs or T cells enriched from blood (not recorded which). The receptor was derived from a human donor with acute COVID-19. The donor label of this sample is uncertain. The chain combines TRBV4-2 with TRBJ1-5; D gene ambiguous. DNA of the CDR3: TGTGCCAGCAGCCTGCGGCAGCTCAATCAGCCCCAGCATTTT. Protein: CASSLRQLNQPQHF.